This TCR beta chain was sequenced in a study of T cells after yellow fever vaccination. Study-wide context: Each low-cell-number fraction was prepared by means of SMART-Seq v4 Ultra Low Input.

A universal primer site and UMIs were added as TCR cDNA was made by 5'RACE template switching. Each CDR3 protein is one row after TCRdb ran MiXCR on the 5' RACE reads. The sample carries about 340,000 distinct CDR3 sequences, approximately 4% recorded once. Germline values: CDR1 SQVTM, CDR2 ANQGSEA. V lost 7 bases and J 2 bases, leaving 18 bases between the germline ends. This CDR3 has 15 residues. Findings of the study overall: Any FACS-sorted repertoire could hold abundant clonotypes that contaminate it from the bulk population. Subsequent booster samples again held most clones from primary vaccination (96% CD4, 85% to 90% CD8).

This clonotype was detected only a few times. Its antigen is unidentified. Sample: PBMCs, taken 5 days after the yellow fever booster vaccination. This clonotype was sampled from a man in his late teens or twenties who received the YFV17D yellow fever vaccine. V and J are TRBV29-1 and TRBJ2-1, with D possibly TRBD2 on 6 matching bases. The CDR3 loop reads CSGIPTSTPYNEQFF. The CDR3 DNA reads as TGCAGCGGGATACCCACTAGCACCCCCTACAATGAGCAGTTCTTC.